The sample holds one count of the clone carrying this T cell receptor beta chain. The sample is drawn from a study of OX40 agonist ivuxolimab in advanced cancers. The junction had 19 bases not matched to a gene; V was cut back by 3 bases and J by 3 bases. Germline V gives CDR1 LNHDA, CDR2 SQIVND (reference sequence). This CDR3 has 20 residues. This table comes from immunoSEQ multiplex PCR, and its TCRdb copy is limited to in-frame clones, with some not included. The sample lists over 50,000 clones, 80% to 95% occurring once. This rearrangement joins TRBV19 to TRBJ2-2, with TRBD1 matching over 7 bases. The sequencing here drew on CD4+ or CD8+ T cells sorted from blood, taken in a trial of the OX40 agonist ivuxolimab. This receptor was identified in an adult with an advanced solid tumor such as melanoma, head and neck, liver or kidney cancer. The CDR3 here is CASSIPRELGRTGDTGELFF. CDR3 in DNA: TGTGCCAGTAGTATCCCCCGTGAACTAGGCCGGACAGGTGACACCGGGGAGCTGTTTTTT.